Shown below are 31 T cell receptor beta chains from a single sample sequenced in a study of cytomegalovirus exposure and HLA in healthy donors. Use of 60 Vbeta and 13 Jbeta primers characterized the PCR. Assay used: immunoSEQ multiplex PCR; TCRdb lists only in-frame clones, some missing. The table has about 83,000 clones, around 81% seen once; the top ten hold around 2%. What was sequenced was PBMCs. Every receptor here comes from a woman under 40 in good health and CMV-seronegative.

This chain joins TRBV5-1 and TRBJ2-5; possibly TRBD2 for D (6 bases). Deletions cut 0 bases from V and 5 bases from J, with 8 bases between. Germline lookup yields CDR1 SGHRS and CDR2 YFSETQ. The CDR3 sequence is 13 residues long. CDR3 sequence reads: CASSLGGGETQYF. In DNA form, the CDR3 reads TGCGCCAGCAGCTTGGGGGGAGGTGAGACCCAGTACTTC.

V usage is TRBV4-3 and J usage is TRBJ2-3; TRBD2 matches 12 bases. The V gene's germline CDR1 is LGHNA and CDR2 YSLEER. The ends lost 0 bases at V and 2 bases at J; junction bases unmatched: 6. The CDR3 is made up of 18 amino acids. CDR3 sequence: CASSQDPGTSGYTDTQYF. CDR3 DNA: TGCGCCAGCAGCCAAGATCCCGGGACTAGCGGGTACACAGATACGCAGTATTTT.

This chain links TRBV9 with TRBJ1-2; D gene ambiguous. CDR3 size: 14 residues. Trimming took 4 bases from V and 0 from J, leaving 10 bases between them. Germline V gene data show CDR1 as SGDLS and CDR2 as YYNGEE. CDR3 coding DNA: TGTGCCAGCAGCCCCCTTTCCGCTAACTATGGCTACACCTTC. Protein sequence: CASSPLSANYGYTF.

The sample holds one count of this clone. J is TRBJ2-7 and V is TRBV5-8, with 9 bases fitting TRBD1. Germline assignment: CDR1 SGHTS and CDR2 YDEGEE. The V gene end was trimmed by 4 bases and the J gene end by 3 bases; junction bases not matched to a gene: 8. This CDR3 has 15 residues. The CDR3 sequence: CASSPRQGVIYEQYF. The CDR3, as DNA: TGTGCCAGCAGCCCGAGACAGGGGGTTATCTACGAGCAGTACTTC. Looking up the rest from reference TRBV5-8 and TRBJ2-7 gives the full variable domain: EAGVTQSPTHLIKTRGQQATLRCSPISGHTSVYWYQQALGLGLQFLLWYDEGEERNRGNFPPRFSGRQFPNYSSELNVNALELEDSALYLCASSPRQGVIYEQYFGPGTRLTVT.

The gene calls are TRBV15 and TRBJ2-3; 13 positions match TRBD2. In germline, CDR1 is LNHNV, CDR2 YYDKDF (reference sequence). The CDR3 extends over 16 amino acids. J was trimmed by 6 bases and V by 7 bases; bases with no gene match: 10. DNA for the CDR3: TGTGCCACCACCGACACCGGGACTAGCGGGACGGATACGCAGTATTTT. Translating gives CATTDTGTSGTDTQYF.

The genes are TRBV6-1 and TRBJ1-2; maybe TRBD1 (6 bases). The germline V gene has CDR1 MNHNS and CDR2 SASEGT. The CDR3 is 15 residues long. Deletions cut 5 bases from V and 2 bases from J, with 15 bases between. CDR3 sequence reads: CASSFYRENNYGYTF. CDR3 DNA sequence: TGTGCCAGCAGTTTCTACAGGGAAAACAACTATGGCTACACCTTC.

The rearrangement uses TRBV5-1 and TRBJ2-5, with 7 bases fitting TRBD1. V shed 3 bases, J shed 3 bases, and the junction held 5 bases outside the gene matches. Per the germline V gene, CDR1 is SGHRS and CDR2 is YFSETQ. The length of the CDR3 is 14 residues. The CDR3 is CASSSGQLEETQYF. The CDR3 DNA sequence: TGCGCCAGCAGCTCGGGACAGCTAGAAGAGACCCAGTACTTC.

The rearrangement uses TRBV6-6 and TRBJ2-1; D gene ambiguous. With 6 bases removed from V and 8 bases from J, the gap between germline ends came to 8 bases. This CDR3 contains 11 residues. Per germline, CDR1 MNHNY and CDR2 SVGAGI (reference sequence). The CDR3 reads CASRVADEQFF. The CDR3 DNA sequence: TGTGCCAGCAGGGTGGCGGATGAGCAGTTCTTC.

The chain uses TRBV9 and TRBJ1-1; the match to TRBD1 covers 7 bases. CDR3 size: 15 residues. V lost 3 bases, J lost 5 bases, and 10 bases stayed unmatched. CDR1 and CDR2 (germline): SGDLS, YYNGEE. The CDR3 here is CASSGLGQKGTEAFF. CDR3 bases: TGTGCCAGCAGCGGGTTGGGACAGAAAGGAACTGAAGCTTTCTTT.

The table lists this clone with a few counts. The V and J genes are TRBV5-6 and TRBJ2-2; perhaps TRBD2 as D (6 bases). V was cut by 1 base and J by 6 bases, with 10 bases left in between. Germline CDR1 SGHDT, CDR2 YYEEEE. The CDR3 has 14 residues. The CDR3 DNA is TGTGCCAGCAGCTTGAGTTTAGCGGCCGGGGAGCTGTTTTTT. Its translation is CASSLSLAAGELFF. Based on the CDR3 plus reference TRBV5-6 and TRBJ2-2, the full variable domain is DAGVTQSPTHLIKTRGQQVTLRCSPKSGHDTVSWYQQALGQGPQFIFQYYEEEERQRGNFPDRFSGHQFPNYSSELNVNALLLGDSALYLCASSLSLAAGELFFGEGSRLTVL.

The table lists this clone with a few counts. The chain carries TRBV13 and TRBJ2-7; 7 bases are a match to TRBD1. Trimming took 8 bases from V and 4 from J; bases not matched to a gene: 5. The CDR3 is 12 residues long. Germline values: CDR1 PRHDT, CDR2 FYEKMQ (reference sequence). CDR3 protein: CASSTRGYEQYF. CDR3 coding DNA: TGTGCCAGCTCCACCAGGGGGTACGAGCAGTACTTC.

The gene calls are TRBV9 and TRBJ2-3; 7 bases match TRBD2. This CDR3 is 16 amino acids long. CDR1 SGDLS and CDR2 YYNGEE come from the germline V gene. With V trimmed by 0 bases and J by 2 bases, 6 bases remained unmatched. CDR3 region: CASSVDGGSPTDTQYF. The DNA of the CDR3 is TGTGCCAGCAGCGTAGATGGCGGGAGCCCCACAGATACGCAGTATTTT.

The V and J genes are TRBV5-4 and TRBJ2-6, with D possibly matching TRBD2 (6 bases). V lost 4 bases and J lost 0, with 17 bases in between. This CDR3 is built from 18 residues. Germline V gene data show CDR1 as SGHNT and CDR2 as YYREEE (reference sequence). This CDR3 reads CASSPPGLRTSGANVLTF. DNA of the CDR3: TGTGCCAGCAGCCCACCGGGACTGAGGACCTCTGGGGCCAACGTCCTGACTTTC.

This clone was seen just once. The chain recombines TRBV5-4 with TRBJ2-2; D unresolved. V lost 0 bases and J lost 6, with 12 bases in between. CDR3 length: 15 residues. The germline V gene encodes CDR1 SGHNT and CDR2 YYREEE (reference sequence). The CDR3 DNA sequence: TGTGCCAGCAGCTTGGGGCAAAATGAGGCCGGGGAGCTGTTTTTT. It is translated as CASSLGQNEAGELFF. Full variable domain (rest looked up from reference TRBV5-4 and TRBJ2-2): ETGVTQSPTHLIKTRGQQVTLRCSSQSGHNTVSWYQQALGQGPQFIFQYYREEENGRGNFPPRFSGLQFPNYSSELNVNALELDDSALYLCASSLGQNEAGELFFGEGSRLTVL.

The chain combines TRBV6-5 with TRBJ2-7; the match to TRBD1 covers 7 bases. Looked up from germline, CDR1 is MNHEY and CDR2 is SVGAGI. After removal of 6 bases from V and 4 bases from J, the junction contained 6 bases not matched to a gene. The length of the CDR3 is 13 residues. The CDR3 loop is CASRNPTGYEQYF. DNA of the CDR3: TGTGCCAGCAGAAACCCGACAGGGTACGAGCAGTACTTC.

This clone was picked up a small number of times. The rearrangement links TRBV7-8 to TRBJ1-5, with a possible D match to TRBD1 (5 bases). V was cut by 5 bases and J by 6 bases, with 17 bases left in between. CDR1 is SGHVS and CDR2 is FQNEAQ in the germline V gene. CDR3 length: 15 residues. CDR3 in amino acids: CASSPDRAGVQPQHF. CDR3 DNA: TGTGCCAGCAGCCCCGACAGAGCCGGCGTTCAGCCCCAGCATTTT. The full variable domain, with the rest looked up from reference TRBV7-8 and TRBJ1-5, is GAGVSQSPRYKVAKRGQDVALRCDPISGHVSLFWYQQALGQGPEFLTYFQNEAQLDKSGLPSDRFFAERPEGSVSTLKIQRTQQEDSAVYLCASSPDRAGVQPQHFGDGTRLSIL.

The chain uses TRBV6-5 and TRBJ2-5; 7 bases map to TRBD2. Germline trimming cut 0 bases from V and 3 bases from J; bases unmatched to any gene: 1. The CDR3 runs to 14 residues. The germline CDR1 and CDR2 sequences are MNHEY and SVGAGI. CDR3 DNA: TGTGCCAGCAGTTACTCGGGGGGGAAAGAGACCCAGTACTTC. Its protein is CASSYSGGKETQYF.

The chain is built from TRBV18 and TRBJ1-1; possible D gene TRBD1, 6 bases. This CDR3 is 14 amino acids long. Germline V gene data show CDR1 as KGHSH and CDR2 as LQKENI. The V and J ends lost 6 bases and 0 bases respectively, with 11 bases between them. The CDR3 nucleotides read TGTGCCAGCTCGCCCACAGGGATGAACACTGAAGCTTTCTTT. It specifies CASSPTGMNTEAFF.

V gene TRBV6-5 combines with J gene TRBJ2-1, with TRBD2 matching 7 bases. The J segment lost 7 bases and the V segment lost 0 bases, leaving 0 bases of the junction unmatched. The CDR3 sequence is 13 residues long. The V gene's germline CDR1 is MNHEY and CDR2 SVGAGI. The CDR3 sequence is CASSYSRGNEQFF. DNA for the CDR3: TGTGCCAGCAGTTACTCGCGGGGGAATGAGCAGTTCTTC.

This clone appeared once. The chain links TRBV2 to TRBJ2-1; TRBD2 agrees at 11 bases. The CDR3 extends over 15 amino acids. CDR1 is SNHLY, CDR2 FYNNEI, per germline. The trim removed 7 bases at V and 2 bases at J, leaving 4 bases unmatched. The CDR3 region is CASTVAGGPYNEQFF. As DNA, the CDR3 is TGTGCCAGCACCGTAGCGGGAGGGCCCTACAATGAGCAGTTCTTC.

This chain uses TRBV5-1 with TRBJ2-5; TRBD1 matches at 8 bases. The end of the DNA aligns better with TRBJ2-7, so the J call may be wrong. Germline V gene data show CDR1 as SGHRS and CDR2 as YFSETQ. This CDR3 is 13 amino acids long. In nucleotides, the CDR3 is TGCGCCAGCAGCCCGGACAGGGCCTACGAGCAGTACTTC. This gives the protein CASSPDRAYEQYF.

This clone was counted only a few times. The chain recombines TRBV7-3 with TRBJ2-7, with TRBD2 matching over 9 bases. CDR1 SGHTA and CDR2 FQGTGA come from the germline V gene. This CDR3 region has 14 residues. J gave up 4 bases and V 2 bases, and 3 bases lay outside the gene matches. Written as DNA, the CDR3 is TGTGCCAGCAGCTTAGCGGGAGGGCCGTACGAGCAGTACTTC. This sequence encodes CASSLAGGPYEQYF.

V is TRBV28 and J is TRBJ2-3, with D tentatively TRBD2 (6 bases). The CDR3 sequence is 12 residues long. Deletions cut 4 bases from V and 14 bases from J, with 16 bases between. The germline gives CDR1 MDHEN, CDR2 SYDVKM. The CDR3 nucleotides are TGTGCCAGCAGTTACCCGGGGCAGGGAGGGTATTTT. Its translation: CASSYPGQGGYF.

The chain joins TRBV5-1 to TRBJ2-5; a weak D match, TRBD2 (6 bases). V was shortened by 7 bases and J by 1 base, with 11 bases between the two germline ends. CDR1 is SGHRS and CDR2 is YFSETQ in the germline V gene. The CDR3 is 13 residues long. CDR3 coding DNA: TGCGCCAGCTCCCGGGGGTTCCAAGAGACCCAGTACTTC. Protein sequence: CASSRGFQETQYF.

This chain uses TRBV5-1 with TRBJ1-5; a weak D match, TRBD1 (6 bases). Germline loops: CDR1 SGHRS, CDR2 YFSETQ. CDR3 length equals 14 residues. The ends were cut back, 4 bases at V and 2 bases at J, with 10 bases in the middle. This chain's CDR3 is CASSPRGGNQPQHF. Here the CDR3 DNA reads TGCGCCAGCAGCCCCAGGGGTGGCAATCAGCCCCAGCATTTT.

The chain recombines TRBV4-2 with TRBJ1-1; the D gene is possibly TRBD1 (5 bases). Germline lookup yields CDR1 LGHNA and CDR2 YNFKEQ. The CDR3 is 17 residues long. V gave up 4 bases and J gave up 8 bases, with 26 bases separating them. The chain's CDR3 is CASSPAGGHGLHDEAFF. Here the CDR3 DNA reads TGTGCCAGCAGCCCGGCCGGAGGACACGGACTACATGACGAAGCTTTCTTT.

The chain recombines TRBV29-1 with TRBJ1-1; no definite D call. The CDR3 contains 13 residues. Trimming pared 0 bases from V and 3 bases from J, leaving 8 bases between. CDR1 SQVTM and CDR2 ANQGSEA come from the germline V gene. The CDR3 sequence: CSVEEGEDTEAFF. CDR3 nucleotides: TGCAGCGTTGAAGAGGGAGAGGACACTGAAGCTTTCTTT.

The gene calls are TRBV6-5 and TRBJ1-5; D unclear. The CDR3 totals 15 residues. Trimming left V 0 bases short and J 0 bases short, with 6 bases between. From germline, CDR1 is MNHEY and CDR2 SVGAGI. CDR3 protein: CASSYSENSNQPQHF. The CDR3 bases are TGTGCCAGCAGTTACTCGGAGAATAGCAATCAGCCCCAGCATTTT.

CDR3: CASSETPGGMAQYF. DNA for the CDR3: TGCGCCAGCAGTGAAACCCCGGGGGGTATGGCCCAGTACTTC. The chain recombines TRBV10-1 with TRBJ2-5; the match to TRBD2 covers 7 bases. CDR3 size: 14 residues. With 3 bases clipped from V and 9 bases from J, the junction kept 10 bases outside the gene matches. Germline CDR1 is WNHNN and CDR2 is SYGVQD (reference sequence).

For the CDR3, the DNA is TGCGCCAGCAGCTTGGAGGTGGGCGTTGCCGGGGAGCTGTTTTTT. Its translation: CASSLEVGVAGELFF. The J gene is TRBJ2-2, the V gene TRBV5-1; D not certain. The length of the CDR3 is 15 residues. Deletions cut 0 bases from V and 6 bases from J, with 12 bases between. In germline, CDR1 is SGHRS, CDR2 YFSETQ.

The chain links TRBV5-4 to TRBJ2-1, with a tentative D call TRBD2 (6 bases). This CDR3 contains 14 residues. V gave up 10 bases and J gave up 10 bases, with 24 bases separating them. Germline CDR1 and CDR2: SGHNT and YYREEE (reference sequence). CDR3 sequence reads: CAAGWAASREEQFF. CDR3 bases: TGTGCCGCTGGGTGGGCTGCCTCCCGGGAGGAGCAGTTCTTC.